The table lists the clone carrying this TCR beta chain with a count of one. Its cognate antigen is unknown. This sample was taken from a study of cytomegalovirus exposure and HLA in healthy donors. Points from the study as a whole: Reports described diagnosis of cytomegalovirus status by the classifier as highly specific and sensitive. In vitro testing confirmed three CMV-associated chains as specific for CMV antigens.

Use of 60 Vbeta and 13 Jbeta primers characterized the PCR. Repertoires were generated with immunoSEQ multiplex PCR, while TCRdb's copy carries only in-frame clones and drops some. The data contain roughly 130,000 clones, approximately 82% of them singletons. The sequencing input was PBMCs. This receptor was taken from a man aged 50 to 60 in good health and CMV-seronegative.

This CDR3 reads CASSIGQGIWSLYGYTF. The CDR3 DNA follows: TGTGCCAGTAGTATAGGACAGGGGATTTGGAGTTTGTATGGCTACACCTTC. The J gene is TRBJ1-2, the V gene TRBV19; 8 bases match TRBD1. This CDR3 contains 17 residues. V dropped 1 base and J dropped 5; count of bases not matched to a gene: 12. CDR1 is LNHDA and CDR2 is SQIVND in the germline V gene (reference sequence).